The sample holds many counts of the clone carrying this T cell receptor beta chain. TCRdb called the RT-PCR reads again in MiXCR, with one record for every CDR3 protein. The top ten hold roughly 3.9% of the sample, which has hundreds of thousands of distinct CDR3 sequences, 13% to 15% seen once. The ends were cut back, 0 bases at V and 6 bases at J, with 19 bases in the middle. CDR3 length equals 16 residues. CDR1 is SGDLS, CDR2 YYNGEE, per germline. Input material: memory CD4+ T cells from blood. The sequence came from a female donor in good health, serving as a healthy control. The rearrangement links TRBV9 to TRBJ2-7; a weak D match, TRBD1 (5 bases). The CDR3, as DNA: TGTGCCAGCAGCGTAGGGGGTCGTCAGGGTACGAGCGAGCAGTACTTC. Encoded protein: CASSVGGRQGTSEQYF. The entire variable domain, with the rest obtained from reference TRBV9 and TRBJ2-7, is as follows: DSGVTQTPKHLITATGQRVTLRCSPRSGDLSVYWYQQSLDQGLQFLIQYYNGEERAKGNILERFSAQQFPDLHSELNLSSLELGDSALYFCASSVGGRQGTSEQYFGPGTRLTVT.